This T cell receptor (beta chain) is drawn from a study of blood T cell repertoires in COVID-19. Sequencing was performed with immunoSEQ multiplex PCR; in TCRdb, only in-frame clones are kept and a portion is missing. There are fewer than 500,000 clones in the sample; about 89% occur only once, and under 1.5% lies in the top ten. The V gene end was trimmed by 6 bases and the J gene end by 0 bases; junction bases not matched to a gene: 4. Germline loops: CDR1 GTSNPN, CDR2 SVGIG (reference sequence). CDR3 length equals 13 residues. This rearrangement joins TRBV30 to TRBJ2-7; 8 nucleotides agree with TRBD1. The sequence was collected from a man aged 25-45 years who had recovered from COVID-19. The sample taken for sequencing was PBMCs or T cells enriched from blood (not recorded which). CDR3 sequence (DNA): TGTGCCTGCTGGGACAGGAGCTCCTACGAGCAGTACTTC. It encodes CACWDRSSYEQYF.